These 21 T cell receptor beta chains share one sample of origin, sequenced in a study of cytomegalovirus exposure and HLA in healthy donors. Produced via immunoSEQ multiplex PCR; TCRdb's table is partial and in-frame only. The sample lists approximately 99,000 clones, approximately 85% occurring once. Sequenced: PBMCs. These TCRs come from a woman younger than 35 in good health and CMV-seronegative.

This chain links TRBV30 with TRBJ2-7; 7 bases align to TRBD1. J lost 3 bases, V lost 4 bases, and 9 bases had no gene match. The length of the CDR3 is 14 residues. The germline V gene encodes CDR1 GTSNPN and CDR2 SVGIG (reference sequence). The CDR3 loop is CAWTISTGDYEQYF. CDR3 nucleotide sequence: TGTGCCTGGACAATTTCTACAGGGGACTACGAGCAGTACTTC.

The rearrangement joins TRBV5-1 to TRBJ1-1; the match to TRBD1 covers 7 bases. The CDR3 runs 14 residues. Trimming cost V 3 bases and J 6 bases; bases outside gene matches: 8. The germline V gene encodes CDR1 SGHRS and CDR2 YFSETQ. The CDR3 protein is CASSWSGGRAEAFF. CDR3 in DNA: TGCGCCAGCAGCTGGTCAGGGGGGCGGGCTGAAGCTTTCTTT.

The chain has TRBV7-9 and TRBJ2-3, with 9 bases fitting TRBD2. Germline CDR1 SEHNR, CDR2 FQNEAQ (reference sequence). This CDR3 comprises 14 residues. The J segment lost 4 bases and the V segment lost 5 bases, leaving 4 bases of the junction unmatched. The CDR3 protein is CASSLGTSSDTQYF. CDR3 coding DNA: TGTGCCAGCAGCCTAGGGACTAGCTCAGATACGCAGTATTTT. Based on the CDR3 plus reference TRBV7-9 and TRBJ2-3, the full variable domain is DTGVSQNPRHKITKRGQNVTFRCDPISEHNRLYWYRQTLGQGPEFLTYFQNEAQLEKSRLLSDRFSAERPKGSFSTLEIQRTEQGDSAMYLCASSLGTSSDTQYFGPGTRLTVL.

This chain links TRBV7-6 with TRBJ1-2; 7 bases are shared with TRBD1. The CDR3 is 13 amino acids. CDR1 SGHVS and CDR2 FNYEAQ come from the germline V gene. Trimming at V came to 1 base and at J to 6 bases, leaving 2 bases not matched to a gene. Here the CDR3 reads CASSLGGGDGYTF. DNA for the CDR3: TGTGCCAGCAGCTTAGGAGGGGGCGATGGCTACACCTTC.

This chain uses TRBV25-1 with TRBJ1-5, with D possibly matching TRBD1 (6 bases). The CDR3 extends over 11 amino acids. The germline gives CDR1 MGHDK, CDR2 SYGVNS. The CDR3 sequence is CVDSSNQPQHF. The CDR3 nucleotides read TGTGTGGACAGTAGCAATCAGCCCCAGCATTTT.

The CDR3 DNA reads TGTGCCTGGACCCCGGGACAGGGCGCCTATGGCTACACCTTC. Protein sequence: CAWTPGQGAYGYTF. This rearrangement joins TRBV30 to TRBJ1-2, with 9 positions matching TRBD1. The germline V gene encodes CDR1 GTSNPN and CDR2 SVGIG (reference sequence). V lost 4 bases to trimming and J lost 4 bases; unmatched junction nucleotides: 7. CDR3 length: 14 amino acids.

The V call is TRBV25-1, the J call TRBJ2-2; the D gene is possibly TRBD1 (5 bases). Trimming cost V 6 bases and J 2 bases, with 7 bases left between them. The CDR3 totals 13 residues. Germline CDR1 reads MGHDK; CDR2 reads SYGVNS. The CDR3 region is CASRGLNTGELFF. CDR3 in DNA: TGTGCCAGCAGGGGGCTTAACACCGGGGAGCTGTTTTTT.

J is TRBJ2-1 and V is TRBV6-5; 12 nucleotides line up with TRBD2. The CDR3 contains 16 residues. Germline V gene sequence: CDR1 MNHEY, CDR2 SVGAGI. Germline trimming cut 2 bases from V and 7 bases from J; bases unmatched to any gene: 6. CDR3: CASSYLAGGPNNEQFF. CDR3 in DNA: TGTGCCAGCAGTTACCTAGCGGGGGGGCCGAATAATGAGCAGTTCTTC.

The rearrangement uses TRBV5-4 and TRBJ2-1; 10 bases align to TRBD1. V trimming: 4 bases; J trimming: 7 bases; junction bases outside the gene matches: 5. Germline CDR1 SGHNT, CDR2 YYREEE (reference sequence). The CDR3 consists of 14 residues. This CDR3 is CASSGTGEENEQFF. The CDR3 nucleotides are TGTGCCAGCAGCGGGACAGGGGAAGAAAATGAGCAGTTCTTC.

There are a few counts of this clone. The chain uses TRBV27 and TRBJ1-5; D perhaps matches TRBD1 (5 bases). Trimming left V 5 bases short and J 2 bases short, with 10 bases between. The germline gives CDR1 MNHEY, CDR2 SMNVEV (reference sequence). This CDR3 has 14 residues. The CDR3 region is CASSIGGGNQPQHF. For the CDR3, the DNA is TGTGCCAGCAGTATCGGGGGTGGCAATCAGCCCCAGCATTTT.

This clone occurred once. The chain recombines TRBV19 with TRBJ1-4; tentatively, D is TRBD1 (6 bases). The germline CDR1 and CDR2 sequences are LNHDA and SQIVND (reference sequence). The V and J ends lost 5 bases and 5 bases respectively, with 12 bases between them. This CDR3 has 14 amino acids. The CDR3 sequence is CASSFRGGNEKLFF. The CDR3 nucleotides read TGTGCCAGTAGTTTTAGGGGGGGGAATGAAAAACTGTTTTTT.

V usage is TRBV5-4 and J usage is TRBJ2-7, with no clear D. This CDR3 is 12 amino acids long. CDR1 is SGHNT, CDR2 YYREEE, per germline (reference sequence). V was trimmed by 4 bases and J by 1 base, leaving 6 bases between them. The CDR3 nucleotides are TGTGCCAGCAGCCCGGGTTCCTACGAGCAGTACTTC. This gives the protein CASSPGSYEQYF.

The chain couples TRBV27 to TRBJ1-1; D perhaps matches TRBD1 (6 bases). The CDR3 loop spans 14 amino acids. Germline V lookup: CDR1 MNHEY, CDR2 SMNVEV (reference sequence). V was trimmed by 6 bases and J by 6 bases, leaving 17 bases between them. The CDR3 nucleotides read TGTGCCAGCAGCCCCAGGGGCCCTGAGGCTGAAGCTTTCTTT. This sequence encodes CASSPRGPEAEAFF.

The chain has TRBV28 and TRBJ1-5; no clear D gene. This CDR3 spans 15 amino acids. V was pared by 6 bases and J by 0 bases, with 12 bases between. From germline, CDR1 is MDHEN and CDR2 SYDVKM. This chain's CDR3 is CASSDDYNSNQPQHF. The DNA for the CDR3 is TGTGCCAGCAGCGATGATTACAATAGCAATCAGCCCCAGCATTTT.

The rearrangement uses TRBV6-1 and TRBJ2-6; 9 positions agree with TRBD1. This CDR3 is built from 15 residues. With 6 bases clipped from V and 4 bases from J, the junction kept 4 bases outside the gene matches. Germline V gene data show CDR1 as MNHNS and CDR2 as SASEGT. CDR3 in amino acids: CASRDRGFGANVLTF. CDR3 sequence (DNA): TGTGCCAGCAGAGACAGGGGGTTCGGGGCCAACGTCCTGACTTTC.

The chain joins TRBV9 to TRBJ2-5; no definite D call. Trimming left V 0 bases short and J 2 bases short, with 5 bases between. The CDR3 is 13 amino acids. Germline V CDR1 and CDR2: SGDLS, YYNGEE. CDR3 sequence: CASSVDSQETQYF. CDR3 coding DNA: TGTGCCAGCAGCGTAGACAGTCAAGAGACCCAGTACTTC.

By proportion, this clone is medium-sized. The chain's CDR3 is CASSDGENTEAFF. The CDR3 bases are TGTGCCAGCAGTGACGGAGAGAACACTGAAGCTTTCTTT. The chain employs TRBV6-4 and TRBJ1-1, with D unresolved. Germline V gene sequence: CDR1 MRHNA, CDR2 SNTAGT. The V and J ends lost 2 bases and 1 base respectively, with 5 bases between them. The CDR3 is made up of 13 amino acids.

The chain has TRBV7-9 and TRBJ2-7; TRBD1 aligns across 7 bases. This CDR3 has 15 amino acids. J gave up 5 bases and V 5 bases, and 12 bases lay outside the gene matches. CDR1 is SEHNR and CDR2 is FQNEAQ in the germline V gene (reference sequence). Here the CDR3 reads CASSRQGDFRHEQYF. In DNA form, the CDR3 reads TGTGCCAGCAGCCGACAGGGAGATTTCAGACACGAGCAGTACTTC.

The chain is built from TRBV12-5 and TRBJ2-7; 7 positions agree with TRBD1. The germline V gene has CDR1 LGHNT and CDR2 FRNRAP. V lost 4 bases, J lost 2 bases, and 11 bases stayed unmatched. The CDR3 contains 16 residues. Written as DNA, the CDR3 is TGTGCTAGTGGTTCCTTTTCTGGGCAGGGGGCCTACGAGCAGTACTTC. Its protein product is CASGSFSGQGAYEQYF.

The chain recombines TRBV7-9 with TRBJ1-1; 7 nucleotides line up with TRBD1. Trimming removed 3 bases from V and 1 base from J; junction bases left unmatched: 5. CDR3 length: 15 residues. Per the germline V gene, CDR1 is SEHNR and CDR2 is FQNEAQ (reference sequence). The CDR3 nucleotides read TGTGCCAGCAGCTTTTGGGACAGCGAGAACACTGAAGCTTTCTTT. Protein sequence: CASSFWDSENTEAFF.

V is TRBV4-1 and J is TRBJ1-5; D might be TRBD1 (6 bases). The V gene lost 3 bases and the J gene lost 3 bases, with 15 bases spanning the gap. Germline CDR1 reads MGHRA; CDR2 reads YSYEKL. There are 16 residues in the CDR3. The CDR3: CASSHSSDRYNQPQHF. The DNA of the CDR3 is TGCGCCAGCAGCCACTCAAGCGACAGGTACAATCAGCCCCAGCATTTT.